A selection of T cell receptor beta chains follows, all from one sample in a study of breast tumors, draining lymph nodes, adjacent tissues. TCRdb called the multiplex PCR reads again in MiXCR, with one record for every CDR3 protein. The sample holds hundreds of thousands of distinct CDR3 sequences, about 30% seen once. Specimen: axillary lymph node tissue. Every receptor here comes from a female donor with breast cancer. Some clones in this sample may be carry-over from other donors' samples. Both conserved end residues are part of each CDR3. The order of the fields is clone size, D gene, CDR3 length, V gene, J gene, CDR3 protein, CDR3 DNA. The D gene is left open where the match is weak. Some rows mark clone size as missing; the rest say once, few, many or name a class of expanded clone.

size: NA; D: NA; length: 14; V: TRBV18; J: TRBJ2-3; CDR3: CASSPPGRGDTQYF; DNA: TGTGCCAGCTCACCACCGGGAAGGGGAGATACGCAGTATTTT
size: many; D: TRBD2; length: 19; V: TRBV19; J: TRBJ2-6; CDR3: CASSTLPVASGTGANVLTF; DNA: TGTGCCAGTAGTACACTCCCGGTAGCTAGCGGGACTGGGGCCAACGTCCTGACTTTC
size: many; D: TRBD2; length: 13; V: TRBV20-1; J: TRBJ2-5; CDR3: CSAPWLREGTQYF; DNA: TGCAGTGCTCCCTGGTTGCGGGAGGGGACCCAGTACTTC
size: many; D: NA; length: 12; V: TRBV7-2; J: TRBJ2-5; CDR3: CASSLETVTQYF; DNA: TGTGCCAGCAGCTTAGAGACGGTGACCCAGTACTTC
size: many; D: TRBD2; length: 15; V: TRBV7-2; J: TRBJ2-5; CDR3: CASSLGLAGMETQYF; DNA: TGTGCCAGCAGCCTCGGACTAGCGGGTATGGAGACCCAGTACTTC
size: many; D: NA; length: 15; V: TRBV3-1; J: TRBJ1-5; CDR3: CASSQGSYSNQPQHF; DNA: TGTGCCAGCAGCCAAGGGTCGTATAGCAATCAGCCCCAGCATTTT
size: NA; D: NA; length: 18; V: TRBV12-3/TRBV12-4; J: TRBJ1-2; CDR3: CASTSRTSVNEQYYGYTF; DNA: TGTGCCAGCACCTCCAGGACTAGCGTAAACGAGCAGTACTATGGCTACACCTTC
size: few; D: TRBD1; length: 17; V: TRBV18; J: TRBJ2-6; CDR3: CASSPGQGPSGANVLTF; DNA: TGTGCCAGCTCTCCGGGACAGGGCCCCTCTGGGGCCAACGTCCTGACTTTC
size: many; D: TRBD1; length: 15; V: TRBV12-3/TRBV12-4; J: TRBJ1-2; CDR3: CASSPTRTGLYGYTF; DNA: TGTGCCAGCAGCCCTACAAGGACAGGGCTCTATGGCTACACCTTC
size: NA; D: NA; length: 15; V: TRBV28; J: TRBJ2-7; CDR3: CASSPRGVRLYEQYF; DNA: TGTGCCAGCAGTCCGAGAGGGGTACGTCTCTACGAGCAGTACTTC
size: many; D: NA; length: 15; V: TRBV25-1; J: TRBJ2-1; CDR3: CASSEPGPHNNEQFF; DNA: TGTGCCAGCAGTGAACCGGGACCCCATAACAATGAGCAGTTCTTC
size: few; D: NA; length: 16; V: TRBV28; J: TRBJ2-3; CDR3: CASRGGAGGDTDTQYF; DNA: TGTGCCAGCCGAGGGGGTGCAGGGGGGGACACAGATACGCAGTATTTT
size: many; D: TRBD2; length: 12; V: TRBV6-4; J: TRBJ2-7; CDR3: CASIGTSCEQYF; DNA: TGTGCCAGCATTGGGACTAGTTGCGAGCAGTACTTC
size: many; D: NA; length: 12; V: TRBV20-1; J: TRBJ2-1; CDR3: CSVRTAYNEQFF; DNA: TGCAGTGTCCGGACAGCCTACAATGAGCAGTTCTTC
size: many; D: NA; length: 15; V: TRBV5-1; J: TRBJ1-3; CDR3: CASSLEQSSGNTIYF; DNA: TGCGCCAGCAGCTTGGAACAGAGCTCTGGAAACACCATATATTTT
size: NA; D: NA; length: 12; V: TRBV11-2; J: TRBJ1-2; CDR3: CASSLGTSGYTF; DNA: TGTGCCAGCAGCTTAGGGACGTCTGGTTACACCTTC
size: once; D: TRBD1; length: 10; V: TRBV30; J: TRBJ1-6; CDR3: CACERDRGFF; DNA: TGTGCCTGTGAGCGGGACAGGGGTTTCTTC
size: NA; D: TRBD1; length: 17; V: TRBV9; J: TRBJ1-6; CDR3: CASSVVGGGQGGSPLHF; DNA: TGTGCCAGCAGCGTAGTAGGGGGGGGACAGGGTGGTTCACCCCTCCACTTT
size: many; D: NA; length: 19; V: TRBV7-2; J: TRBJ2-1; CDR3: CASSDLLPRRRAGDNEQFF; DNA: TGTGCCAGCAGCGACCTGCTACCCCGGAGGAGGGCCGGGGACAATGAGCAGTTCTTC
size: many; D: TRBD1; length: 13; V: TRBV30; J: TRBJ2-1; CDR3: CASEGQADNEQFF; DNA: TGTGCCTCTGAAGGACAGGCCGACAATGAGCAGTTCTTC
size: many; D: NA; length: 17; V: TRBV5-4; J: TRBJ2-6; CDR3: CASSQGGRETGANVLTF; DNA: TGTGCCAGCAGCCAAGGGGGTAGGGAGACTGGGGCCAACGTCCTGACTTTC
size: many; D: NA; length: 15; V: TRBV11-1; J: TRBJ1-6; CDR3: CASSASYRQGTPLHF; DNA: TGTGCCAGCAGCGCTAGTTATCGTCAGGGGACACCCCTCCACTTT
size: many; D: NA; length: 17; V: TRBV5-1; J: TRBJ2-6; CDR3: CASSLGLGIGSANVLTF; DNA: TGCGCCAGCAGCTTGGGGCTGGGGATTGGTTCGGCCAACGTCCTGACTTTC
size: NA; D: NA; length: 16; V: TRBV28; J: TRBJ2-7; CDR3: CAGSLVVMGPSVEQYF; DNA: TGTGCCGGCAGTTTAGTAGTAATGGGCCCTAGCGTCGAGCAGTACTTC
size: many; D: TRBD2; length: 19; V: TRBV12-3/TRBV12-4; J: TRBJ2-2; CDR3: CASSLWSLAGGVGTGELFF; DNA: TGTGCCAGCAGTTTATGGTCGCTAGCGGGAGGAGTTGGCACCGGGGAGCTGTTTTTT
size: many; D: NA; length: 15; V: TRBV7-7; J: TRBJ2-5; CDR3: CASSRDQGGQETQYF; DNA: TGTGCTAGCAGCCGGGATCAAGGGGGGCAAGAGACCCAGTACTTC
size: once; D: TRBD1; length: 14; V: TRBV6-6; J: TRBJ2-1; CDR3: CAGRPRDRNNEQFF; DNA: TGTGCCGGCAGGCCCCGGGACAGGAACAATGAACAGTTCTTC
size: many; D: NA; length: 14; V: TRBV30; J: TRBJ1-5; CDR3: CAWRETASNQPQHF; DNA: TGTGCCTGGAGGGAAACGGCTAGCAATCAGCCCCAGCATTTT
size: many; D: NA; length: 16; V: TRBV12-3/TRBV12-4; J: TRBJ2-2; CDR3: CASSLELQLNTGELFF; DNA: TGTGCCAGCAGTTTAGAATTGCAGTTGAACACCGGGGAGCTGTTTTTT
size: few; D: NA; length: 14; V: TRBV27; J: TRBJ2-1; CDR3: CASSSVSSYNEQFF; DNA: TGTGCCAGCTCCTCCGTAAGCTCCTACAATGAGCAGTTCTTC
size: many; D: NA; length: 12; V: TRBV29-1; J: TRBJ1-1; CDR3: CSGGRMNTEAFF; DNA: TGCAGCGGAGGGCGGATGAACACTGAAGCTTTCTTT
size: NA; D: NA; length: 12; V: TRBV7-6; J: TRBJ2-5; CDR3: CASSQQAETQYF; DNA: TGTGCCAGCAGCCAACAGGCAGAGACCCAGTACTTC
size: NA; D: TRBD2; length: 17; V: TRBV5-4; J: TRBJ2-5; CDR3: CASSIGTTVILPGAQYF; DNA: TGTGCCAGCAGCATTGGGACTACCGTTATTCTTCCGGGGGCCCAGTACTTC
size: NA; D: NA; length: 12; V: TRBV3-1; J: TRBJ1-2; CDR3: CASSVQDYGYTF; DNA: TGTGCCAGCAGCGTACAGGACTATGGCTACACCTTC
size: few; D: NA; length: 15; V: TRBV27; J: TRBJ2-7; CDR3: CASSFRQSTGPEQYF; DNA: TGTGCCAGCAGTTTCCGCCAGTCTACGGGTCCCGAGCAGTACTTC
size: NA; D: NA; length: 14; V: TRBV18; J: TRBJ1-6; CDR3: CASYPREYNSPLHF; DNA: TGTGCCAGCTATCCACGGGAGTATAATTCACCCCTCCACTTT
size: many; D: NA; length: 12; V: TRBV7-2; J: TRBJ2-5; CDR3: CASSAGPQTQYF; DNA: TGTGCCAGCAGCGCCGGGCCCCAGACCCAGTACTTC
size: NA; D: NA; length: 14; V: TRBV15; J: TRBJ2-2; CDR3: CATSRTANTGELFF; DNA: TGTGCCACCAGCAGGACAGCGAACACCGGGGAGCTGTTTTTT
size: many; D: NA; length: 12; V: TRBV7-6; J: TRBJ2-7; CDR3: CASTLEGGEQYF; DNA: TGTGCCAGCACCCTGGAGGGCGGCGAGCAGTACTTC
size: many; D: TRBD2; length: 14; V: TRBV6-1; J: TRBJ2-1; CDR3: CASNPSGRMNEQFF; DNA: TGTGCCAGCAATCCATCCGGGAGGATGAATGAGCAGTTCTTC
size: many; D: NA; length: 14; V: TRBV27; J: TRBJ1-2; CDR3: CASSLWAGDYGYTF; DNA: TGTGCCAGCAGTTTATGGGCAGGGGACTATGGCTACACCTTC
size: NA; D: TRBD2; length: 18; V: TRBV6-1; J: TRBJ2-3; CDR3: CASSAAEGLAGGGDTQYF; DNA: TGTGCCAGCAGTGCGGCGGAAGGACTAGCGGGAGGCGGGGATACGCAGTATTTT